This T cell receptor (beta chain) is from a study of CD4+ T cells in melanoma. Assay used: immunoSEQ multiplex PCR; TCRdb lists only in-frame clones, some missing. The sample includes some 6,000 clones, about 70% of them seen just once. Regarding the study as a whole: CD8+ T cell, macrophage and B cell function reportedly correlated with neoantigen-specific CD4+ T cells.

Germline V lookup: CDR1 MNHEY, CDR2 SMNVEV (reference sequence). The CDR3 spans 13 residues. With 6 bases removed from V and 7 bases from J, the gap between germline ends came to 12 bases. This clone qualifies as medium-sized. The antigen is not known. The chain links TRBV27 to TRBJ1-4; TRBD1 might be the D (6 bases). What was sequenced was cells from a culture (not recorded whether cultured in vitro). The clonotype was recovered from a human donor with melanoma. CDR3 nucleotides: TGTGCCAGCAGCTTTACAGGGTTTGAAAAACTGTTTTTT. Amino acid sequence: CASSFTGFEKLFF.